This T cell receptor beta chain originates from a study of T cells after yellow fever vaccination. Whole-study context: Researchers used SMART-Seq v4 Ultra Low Input to prepare fractions that had low cell numbers. Study-wide points: Sorted repertoires could include abundant contaminating clonotypes from bulk cells. Although most clonotypes did not, a small share appeared in both CD4 and CD8 compartments.

Worth noting for this clonotype: Its antigen is as yet unknown.

It was through 5'RACE template switching that TCR cDNA was made, with a universal primer site and UMIs added. In TCRdb, the 5' RACE reads were re-called with MiXCR into one record per CDR3 protein. The table lists around 250,000 distinct CDR3 sequences, 6.9% of them singletons. Sequencing was performed on CD4+ T cells sorted from PBMCs, taken 15 days after the yellow fever booster vaccination. The sequence was collected from a young man who received the YFV17D yellow fever vaccine.

For the CDR3, the DNA is TGTGCCAGCAGTTACGGACGTTATAGCAATCAGCCCCAGCATTTT. Translated, it gives CASSYGRYSNQPQHF. The chain couples TRBV6-5 to TRBJ1-5; D gene uncertain. CDR1 and CDR2 from the germline V gene are MNHEY and SVGAGI. Trimming took off 2 bases at V and 0 bases at J, with 8 bases between the two ends. The CDR3 is made up of 15 amino acids.